What follows are 13 T cell receptor beta chains derived from one specimen sequenced in a study of T-cell reconstitution after alpha-beta-depleted transplantation in children. During its preparation, the TCRbeta library received unique molecular identifiers. TCRdb called the PCR reads again in MiXCR, with one record for every CDR3 protein. In the table there are 200,000 to 250,000 distinct CDR3 sequences, around 9.5% of which are singletons. Here the sequenced sample was PBMCs from the stem cell graft donor, taken from the stem cell graft. The source of these receptors is a human donor who donated a stem cell graft to a child with acute lymphoblastic leukemia.

The chain is built from TRBV5-1 and TRBJ1-3; TRBD1 matches at 8 bases. The junction had 2 bases not matched to a gene; V was cut back by 3 bases and J by 0 bases. CDR3 size: 15 residues. The germline V gene encodes CDR1 SGHRS and CDR2 YFSETQ. The CDR3 protein is CASSSTGASGNTIYF. The CDR3, as DNA: TGCGCCAGCAGCTCGACAGGGGCCTCTGGAAACACCATATATTTT. The full variable domain, its missing parts supplied by reference TRBV5-1 and TRBJ1-3, is KAGVTQTPRYLIKTRGQQVTLSCSPISGHRSVSWYQQTPGQGLQFLFEYFSETQRNKGNFPGRFSGRQFSNSRSEMNVSTLELGDSALYLCASSSTGASGNTIYFGEGSWLTVV.

This clonotype appeared a few times. Here the CDR3 reads CASGIAGQSHNEQFF. CDR3 nucleotides: TGCGCCAGCGGCATAGCCGGACAGTCCCACAATGAGCAGTTCTTC. The chain couples TRBV5-1 to TRBJ2-1; D might be TRBD1 (6 bases). The germline V gene encodes CDR1 SGHRS and CDR2 YFSETQ. The CDR3 loop spans 15 amino acids. Deletions cut 7 bases from V and 5 bases from J, with 19 bases between.

This clonotype was counted only a few times. This chain uses TRBV12-3 or TRBV12-4 with TRBJ2-4, with 8 nucleotides matching TRBD2. The CDR3 spans 13 residues. Trimming cost V 8 bases and J 5 bases; bases outside gene matches: 5. The chain's CDR3 is CASSRGGENIQYF. CDR3 coding DNA: TGTGCCAGCTCACGGGGGGGCGAAAACATTCAGTACTTC.

The chain is built from TRBV2 and TRBJ2-3; no firm D call. The CDR3 has 11 residues. The germline CDR1 and CDR2 sequences are SNHLY and FYNNEI. Deletions cut 8 bases from V and 4 bases from J, with 7 bases between. CDR3 nucleotide sequence: TGTGCCAGCCGAGGCGCAGATACGCAGTATTTT. This gives the protein CASRGADTQYF.

The chain combines TRBV5-1 with TRBJ1-1, with unresolved D. CDR3 size: 14 residues. Germline V CDR1 and CDR2: SGHRS, YFSETQ. Trimming left V 0 bases short and J 1 base short, with 7 bases between. The CDR3 coding sequence is TGCGCCAGCAGCTTGGCCGAGCGGAACACTGAAGCTTTCTTT. Translating it yields CASSLAERNTEAFF.

This clonotype was seen ten or more times. V is TRBV12-3 or TRBV12-4 and J is TRBJ2-2; D remains unclear. The V end was cut by 5 bases, the J end by 5 bases, with 6 bases between. This CDR3 comprises 12 residues. The CDR3 reads CASSRFTGELFF. Here the CDR3 DNA reads TGTGCCAGCAGTCGTTTTACCGGGGAGCTGTTTTTT.

This clonotype has a count of ten or more. The chain couples TRBV12-3 or TRBV12-4 to TRBJ2-1; TRBD2 matches at 11 bases. The V segment lost 2 bases and the J segment 3 bases; nucleotides outside the gene matches: 9. This CDR3 comprises 18 residues. The CDR3 DNA is TGTGCCAGCAGTTTACCGGCTAGCGGGGGGCCCCACTACAATGAGCAGTTCTTC. As protein: CASSLPASGGPHYNEQFF.

This clonotype was seen at least ten times. V and J are TRBV6-5 and TRBJ2-7; possible D gene TRBD2, 5 bases. The germline gives CDR1 MNHEY, CDR2 SVGAGI. The CDR3 sequence is 14 residues long. V was cut by 2 bases and J by 7 bases, with 15 bases left in between. The CDR3 nucleotides are TGTGCCAGCAGTTACGGAGGTGGTGGTGTGGAGCAGTACTTC. This sequence encodes CASSYGGGGVEQYF.

The sample holds many counts of this clonotype. This chain uses TRBV20-1 with TRBJ2-3, with 10 positions matching TRBD1. J lost 2 bases, V lost 6 bases, and 5 bases had no gene match. The CDR3 is 14 amino acids. Germline values: CDR1 DFQATT, CDR2 SNEGSKA (reference sequence). The CDR3 reads CSAEDRGNTDTQYF. For the CDR3, the DNA is TGCAGTGCCGAGGACAGGGGGAACACAGATACGCAGTATTTT.

The chain uses TRBV10-3 and TRBJ2-1; D is unresolved. The length of the CDR3 is 13 residues. The V gene lost 8 bases and the J gene lost 3 bases, with 11 bases spanning the gap. CDR1 and CDR2 from the germline V gene are ENHRY and SYGVKD. Here the CDR3 DNA reads TGTGCCATCGCGGCCGGCGGCTACAATGAGCAGTTCTTC. As protein: CAIAAGGYNEQFF.

This chain connects TRBV14 to TRBJ2-7, with a possible D match to TRBD1 (6 bases). The CDR3 runs to 15 residues. Germline lookup yields CDR1 SGHDN and CDR2 FVKESK. Trimming left V 5 bases short and J 1 base short, with 15 bases between. The CDR3 region has the DNA TGTGCCAGCAGCTCCCTTGGGGACACGTCCTACGAGCAGTACTTC. Its protein is CASSSLGDTSYEQYF.

The chain links TRBV10-3 to TRBJ2-7; D not resolved. The germline gives CDR1 ENHRY, CDR2 SYGVKD. CDR3 length equals 12 residues. Trimming removed 6 bases at V and 0 bases at J, with 6 bases between. The CDR3 sequence: CAISQISYEQYF. CDR3 nucleotides: TGTGCCATCAGCCAAATCTCCTACGAGCAGTACTTC.

This clonotype showed up many times. The CDR3 region has the DNA TGTGCCAGCACCCAAGTAAGGGCTGAAGCTTTCTTT. This codes for CASTQVRAEAFF. The chain couples TRBV12-3 or TRBV12-4 to TRBJ1-1, with D hard to call. This CDR3 has 12 residues. V was pared by 7 bases and J by 6 bases, with 12 bases between.